Presented here are 30 T cell receptor beta chains from one specimen sequenced in a study of response to subunit inactivated influenza vaccine. TCRdb itself ran the RT-PCR reads through MiXCR, one entry per CDR3 protein. The sample includes approximately 500,000 distinct CDR3 sequences, 14% seen only once; the top ten take approximately 10%. The source was PBMCs from blood, collected 11 to 12 days after vaccination. These receptors were obtained from a man aged 50 or older who received an inactivated influenza vaccine.

There are a few counts of this clonotype. The chain carries TRBV5-1 and TRBJ1-5, with 9 bases that match TRBD1. V lost 4 bases to trimming and J lost 3 bases; unmatched junction nucleotides: 5. Per the germline V gene, CDR1 is SGHRS and CDR2 is YFSETQ. The CDR3 covers 15 residues. CDR3 region: CASSIGTGNNQPQHF. CDR3 bases: TGCGCCAGCAGCATTGGGACAGGGAACAATCAGCCCCAGCATTTT.

This clonotype was counted between two and nine times. The V and J genes are TRBV6-2 or TRBV6-3 and TRBJ2-7, with TRBD2 as a possible D gene (7 bases). The CDR3 runs to 15 residues. The germline CDR1 and CDR2 sequences are MNHEY and SVGEGT. V shed 6 bases and J shed 7 bases, with 22 bases lying between them. CDR3: CASSRRPGGSGEQYF. Written as DNA, the CDR3 is TGTGCCAGCAGCCGCCGGCCGGGGGGCTCGGGAGAGCAGTACTTC.

This clonotype has only a few counts. CDR3 sequence: CASNSISRVWEPTGELFF. The CDR3 coding sequence is TGCGCCAGCAATTCCATCTCCCGGGTCTGGGAACCGACCGGGGAGCTGTTTTTT. The V call is TRBV5-1, the J call TRBJ2-2, with no clear D. Trimming stripped 6 bases from V and 5 bases from J, with 26 bases between. Germline V CDR1 and CDR2: SGHRS, YFSETQ. The CDR3 has 18 residues.

This clonotype has only a few counts. The chain has TRBV12-3 or TRBV12-4 and TRBJ2-4, with TRBD2 matching over 11 bases. V dropped 5 bases and J dropped 6; count of bases not matched to a gene: 9. This CDR3 comprises 16 residues. This CDR3 is CASSPALAGGINIQYF. The CDR3, as DNA: TGTGCCAGCAGTCCTGCCTTAGCGGGAGGGATAAACATTCAGTACTTC.

J is TRBJ2-2 and V is TRBV11-2; TRBD2 matches 8 bases. This CDR3 has 13 amino acids. Per the germline V gene, CDR1 is SGHAT and CDR2 is FQNNGV. V shed 5 bases and J 6 bases; nucleotides not matched to a gene: 2. The CDR3 region is CASSVAGPGELFF. The CDR3 DNA follows: TGTGCCAGCAGCGTAGCGGGACCCGGGGAGCTGTTTTTT.

This chain connects TRBV6-2 or TRBV6-3 to TRBJ1-1, with D perhaps TRBD1 (6 bases). Germline CDR1 and CDR2: MNHEY and SVGEGT. The V and J ends lost 10 bases and 0 bases respectively, with 18 bases between them. The CDR3 length is 15 residues. The CDR3 reads CATHPGTLMNTEAFF. In DNA form, the CDR3 reads TGTGCCACCCACCCCGGGACACTTATGAACACTGAAGCTTTCTTT.

The CDR3 region has the DNA TGTGCTGTGGAGGGGGCCTACAATGAGCAGTTCTTC. This translates into CAVEGAYNEQFF. The chain uses TRBV28 and TRBJ2-1; the D gene could be TRBD1 or TRBD2 (6 bases each). This CDR3 comprises 12 residues. CDR1 MDHEN and CDR2 SYDVKM come from the germline V gene. Combining the CDR3 with reference TRBV28 and TRBJ2-1 gives the whole variable domain DVKVTQSSRYLVKRTGEKVFLECVQDMDHENMFWYRQDPGLGLRLIYFSYDVKMKEKGDIPEGYSVSREKKERFSLILESASTNQTSMYLCAVEGAYNEQFFGPGTRLTVL.

The genes are TRBV28 and TRBJ1-1; tentative D call: TRBD1 (6 bases). Germline V lookup: CDR1 MDHEN, CDR2 SYDVKM. This CDR3 has 13 residues. Trimming removed 3 bases at V and 6 bases at J, with 11 bases between. The CDR3 nucleotides are TGTGCCAGCAGTTTTACAGGGAAAGCTGAAGCTTTCTTT. This gives the protein CASSFTGKAEAFF.

This chain connects TRBV29-1 to TRBJ1-1; the D gene is possibly TRBD1 (6 bases). Trimming left V 5 bases short and J 0 bases short, with 13 bases between. The germline V gene has CDR1 SQVTM and CDR2 ANQGSEA. The CDR3 sequence is 14 residues long. The DNA of the CDR3 is TGCAGCGTTACGAGGACAGCCATGAACACTGAAGCTTTCTTT. Protein product: CSVTRTAMNTEAFF.

This chain uses TRBV11-1 with TRBJ2-7; D call uncertain. Germline CDR1 reads SGHAT; CDR2 reads FQDESV (reference sequence). This CDR3 region has 15 residues. Trimming cost V 1 base and J 0 bases, with 10 bases left between them. The CDR3 reads CASSLGPTSSYEQYF. Written as DNA, the CDR3 is TGTGCCAGCAGCTTAGGGCCGACCAGCTCCTACGAGCAGTACTTC.

Many counts were recorded for this clonotype. J is TRBJ2-7 and V is TRBV4-1, with D maybe TRBD1 (5 bases). The CDR3 loop spans 17 amino acids. The germline V and J ends were trimmed by 4 bases and 1 base, with 20 bases remaining between them. Germline CDR1 MGHRA, CDR2 YSYEKL. The CDR3 region has the DNA TGCGCCAGCAGCCTGACATCGCTCGCCAGGGATTCCTACGAGCAGTACTTC. It translates to CASSLTSLARDSYEQYF.

In this sample, this clonotype turned up once. The CDR3 DNA is TGTGCCAGCAGCTTCATGAGAGGGGGCGACGAGCAGTACTTC. Protein sequence: CASSFMRGGDEQYF. The V call is TRBV13, the J call TRBJ2-7, with 7 bases aligning to TRBD1. Germline CDR1 and CDR2: PRHDT and FYEKMQ (reference sequence). Trimming removed 3 bases from V and 5 bases from J; junction bases left unmatched: 7. The CDR3 runs 14 residues.

The CDR3 loop is CASSLVVSGSSYEQYF. The CDR3, as DNA: TGTGCCAGCAGTTTAGTCGTTAGCGGTAGCTCCTACGAGCAGTACTTC. This chain links TRBV12-3 or TRBV12-4 with TRBJ2-7; tentative D call: TRBD2 (6 bases). With 1 base removed from V and 0 bases from J, the gap between germline ends came to 13 bases. This CDR3 comprises 16 residues.

The chain employs TRBV7-9 and TRBJ2-1; tentatively, D is TRBD1 (6 bases). With 7 bases removed from V and 7 bases from J, the gap between germline ends came to 11 bases. Per germline, CDR1 SEHNR and CDR2 FQNEAQ (reference sequence). The CDR3 spans 12 residues. CDR3 sequence: CASTHTGNEQFF. Here the CDR3 DNA reads TGTGCCAGCACCCACACAGGGAATGAGCAGTTCTTC.

This clonotype has more than one count but fewer than ten. The chain uses TRBV20-1 and TRBJ2-1; 7 nucleotides line up with TRBD1. The V gene's germline CDR1 is DFQATT and CDR2 SNEGSKA (reference sequence). The CDR3 sequence is 16 residues long. J gave up 5 bases and V 5 bases, and 15 bases lay outside the gene matches. The CDR3 loop reads CSASLRTGSRNNEQFF. In nucleotides, the CDR3 is TGCAGTGCTTCCCTCAGGACAGGCTCCCGGAACAATGAGCAGTTCTTC.

This clonotype was seen more than once but under ten times. This chain joins TRBV29-1 and TRBJ2-1; 9 bases agree with TRBD1. Germline V gives CDR1 SQVTM, CDR2 ANQGSEA. Trimming removed 6 bases from V and 5 bases from J; junction bases left unmatched: 8. The CDR3 runs 14 residues. CDR3 loop: CSVFTGGRNNEQFF. The CDR3, as DNA: TGCAGCGTCTTCACAGGGGGCCGTAACAATGAGCAGTTCTTC.

This chain uses TRBV4-3 with TRBJ2-2; D possibly corresponds to TRBD1 (6 bases). The CDR3 consists of 14 residues. The ends were cut back, 5 bases at V and 1 base at J, with 8 bases in the middle. Germline V gene lookup returns CDR1 LGHNA and CDR2 YSLEER. The CDR3 here is CASSVTGNTGELFF. The CDR3 coding sequence is TGCGCCAGCAGCGTGACAGGGAACACCGGGGAGCTGTTTTTT.

The rearrangement uses TRBV12-3 or TRBV12-4 and TRBJ1-1; weak D call: TRBD1 (6 bases). The V end lost 6 bases, the J end lost 3 bases, and 11 bases lay between the germline ends. This CDR3 region has 13 residues. The CDR3 is CASSQGQHTEAFF. Here the CDR3 DNA reads TGTGCCAGCAGCCAAGGACAGCACACTGAAGCTTTCTTT.

This clonotype was counted many times. V and J are TRBV5-1 and TRBJ2-2; D remains ambiguous. V shed 5 bases and J shed 4 bases, with 9 bases lying between them. CDR1 and CDR2 from the germline V gene are SGHRS and YFSETQ. The CDR3 extends over 13 amino acids. Here the CDR3 DNA reads TGCGCCAGCAGGCCCCCCGGCACCGGGGAGCTGTTTTTT. It specifies CASRPPGTGELFF.

This clonotype came up a few times. In nucleotides, the CDR3 is TGTGCCAGCAGCTCAGGGGGCGGCGGGGAGCTGTTTTTT. It encodes CASSSGGGGELFF. This chain uses TRBV7-3 with TRBJ2-2; 8 bases line up with TRBD1. This CDR3 has 13 amino acids. CDR1 and CDR2 from the germline V gene are SGHTA and FQGTGA. Germline trimming cut 4 bases from V and 7 bases from J; bases unmatched to any gene: 2.

This clonotype was detected a few times. The chain couples TRBV5-5 to TRBJ2-5; D call uncertain. The germline V gene has CDR1 SGHKS and CDR2 YYEKEE (reference sequence). V was trimmed by 6 bases and J by 5 bases, leaving 11 bases between them. This CDR3 is built from 12 residues. The CDR3 loop is CASIPDMETQYF. The CDR3 nucleotides read TGTGCCAGCATTCCGGATATGGAGACCCAGTACTTC.

This clonotype was found a few times. The CDR3 DNA follows: TGCAGCGTTGTCCGGGACAGGAGAAATACGCAGTATTTT. Its translation is CSVVRDRRNTQYF. The V gene is TRBV29-1, the J gene TRBJ2-3; 8 nucleotides match TRBD1. After removal of 4 bases from V and 7 bases from J, the junction contained 7 bases not matched to a gene. This CDR3 region has 13 residues. Germline assignment: CDR1 SQVTM and CDR2 ANQGSEA.

The V and J genes are TRBV11-1 and TRBJ2-1; TRBD2 is a possible D gene (6 bases). This CDR3 has 15 amino acids. Germline V lookup: CDR1 SGHAT, CDR2 FQDESV (reference sequence). Trimming pared 6 bases from V and 3 bases from J, leaving 15 bases between. In nucleotides, the CDR3 is TGTGCCAGCAGGCGGAGGGGTCGGGGCTACAATGAGCAGTTCTTC. Protein: CASRRRGRGYNEQFF.

The V and J genes are TRBV20-1 and TRBJ2-3; D may be TRBD2 (5 bases). The germline V gene encodes CDR1 DFQATT and CDR2 SNEGSKA (reference sequence). The ends were cut back, 5 bases at V and 5 bases at J, with 8 bases in the middle. The CDR3 contains 11 residues. The CDR3 here is CSAGSRDTQYF. The DNA for the CDR3 is TGCAGTGCTGGGAGTAGAGATACGCAGTATTTT.

This clonotype was seen ten or more times. The V call is TRBV5-1, the J call TRBJ2-1; D remains ambiguous. The CDR3 runs to 14 residues. The germline V gene encodes CDR1 SGHRS and CDR2 YFSETQ. V gave up 5 bases and J gave up 0 bases, with 9 bases separating them. The CDR3 here is CASRSDISYNEQFF. The CDR3, as DNA: TGCGCCAGCAGATCTGATATCTCCTACAATGAGCAGTTCTTC.

The chain couples TRBV28 to TRBJ2-3; D unclear. This CDR3 has 16 amino acids. Trimming took 1 base from V and 2 from J, leaving 13 bases between them. Germline lookup yields CDR1 MDHEN and CDR2 SYDVKM. In nucleotides, the CDR3 is TGTGCCAGCAGTTTATTCGTCGGGCTTTCCACAGATACGCAGTATTTT. Amino acid sequence: CASSLFVGLSTDTQYF.

The gene calls are TRBV16 and TRBJ1-5; TRBD1 matches 7 bases. Losses at the gene ends were 4 bases for V and 3 bases for J; bases not matched to a gene: 6. Germline assignment: CDR1 KGHSY and CDR2 FQNENV. CDR3 size: 15 residues. CDR3 sequence: CASSLTTGFNQPQHF. CDR3 nucleotide sequence: TGTGCCAGCAGCCTGACGACAGGGTTCAATCAGCCCCAGCATTTT.

As concerns this clonotype: At one of its ends the junction is not consistent with the germline gene, which may arise from a read error. The rearrangement uses TRBV29-1 and TRBJ2-3, with a weak D call TRBD1 (6 bases). This CDR3 spans 13 amino acids. The V gene's germline CDR1 is SQVTM and CDR2 ANQGSEA. CDR3 amino acids: CSVLGHSTDTHYF. DNA of the CDR3: TGCAGCGTCCTGGGACATTCCACAGATACGCACTATTTT.

This clonotype showed up many times. This sequence joins TRBV5-1 and TRBJ2-1, with a weak D call TRBD1 (5 bases). With 1 base removed from V and 3 bases from J, the gap between germline ends came to 14 bases. The germline V gene encodes CDR1 SGHRS and CDR2 YFSETQ. The CDR3 spans 16 residues. CDR3 in amino acids: CASSLSFGHRYNEQFF. CDR3 coding DNA: TGCGCCAGCAGCTTGAGCTTCGGACACCGCTACAATGAGCAGTTCTTC.

There are many counts of this clonotype. The gene calls are TRBV11-3 and TRBJ2-2; D unresolved. The germline gives CDR1 SGHNT, CDR2 YENEEA. V gave up 5 bases and J gave up 6 bases, with 7 bases separating them. This CDR3 has 12 amino acids. CDR3 region: CASSPRSGELFF. CDR3 nucleotides: TGTGCCAGCAGCCCCAGATCCGGGGAGCTGTTTTTT.